These 13 T cell receptor beta chains originate from one sample sequenced in a study of T cell changes during pregnancy in multiple sclerosis. Measured with immunoSEQ multiplex PCR; TCRdb has only the in-frame clones, and not every one. The data show about 75,000 clones, just over 90% seen once. The source material was CD4+ T cells from peripheral blood mononuclear cells, sampled before pregnancy. These receptor sequences come from a female donor with multiple sclerosis, enrolled in a pregnancy study.

V is TRBV7-8 and J is TRBJ2-3, with TRBD1 identical over 7 bases. The CDR3 extends over 16 amino acids. With V trimmed by 3 bases and J by 5 bases, 11 bases remained unmatched. Looked up from germline, CDR1 is SGHVS and CDR2 is FQNEAQ. The CDR3 spells CASSLGGQARGDTQYF. DNA for the CDR3: TGTGCCAGCAGCTTGGGCGGACAGGCCCGCGGAGATACGCAGTATTTT. Combining the CDR3 with reference TRBV7-8 and TRBJ2-3 gives the whole variable domain GAGVSQSPRYKVAKRGQDVALRCDPISGHVSLFWYQQALGQGPEFLTYFQNEAQLDKSGLPSDRFFAERPEGSVSTLKIQRTQQEDSAVYLCASSLGGQARGDTQYFGPGTRLTVL.

This chain uses TRBV20-1 with TRBJ2-7; 9 bases match TRBD2. Germline values: CDR1 DFQATT, CDR2 SNEGSKA (reference sequence). The CDR3 is 11 residues long. V was clipped by 5 bases and J by 5 bases; unmatched bases: 1. The CDR3 region is CSAPSGNEQYF. The CDR3 bases are TGCAGTGCTCCTAGCGGGAACGAGCAGTACTTC.

The chain links TRBV7-9 to TRBJ1-3; possible D gene TRBD1, 5 bases. CDR1 and CDR2 (germline): SEHNR, FQNEAQ (reference sequence). V lost 1 base and J lost 8, with 12 bases in between. The CDR3 loop spans 14 amino acids. The CDR3 sequence: CASSLDRRTDTIYF. The DNA of the CDR3 is TGTGCCAGCAGCTTAGACAGGAGAACAGACACCATATATTTT. The variable domain in full, with the rest retrieved from reference TRBV7-9 and TRBJ1-3, is DTGVSQNPRHKITKRGQNVTFRCDPISEHNRLYWYRQTLGQGPEFLTYFQNEAQLEKSRLLSDRFSAERPKGSFSTLEIQRTEQGDSAMYLCASSLDRRTDTIYFGEGSWLTVV.

The V gene is TRBV30, the J gene TRBJ1-3; the D is unclear. The CDR3 runs to 13 residues. The germline V and J ends were trimmed by 8 bases and 1 base, with 12 bases remaining between them. Germline assignment: CDR1 GTSNPN and CDR2 SVGIG (reference sequence). CDR3 in amino acids: CAPRRLSGNTIYF. CDR3 sequence (DNA): TGTGCCCCGAGGCGATTATCTGGAAACACCATATATTTT.

The rearrangement uses TRBV5-1 and TRBJ2-3; D may be TRBD2 (5 bases). Per the germline V gene, CDR1 is SGHRS and CDR2 is YFSETQ. This CDR3 has 16 amino acids. The V end lost 0 bases, the J end lost 1 base, and 12 bases lay between the germline ends. CDR3 sequence reads: CASSLGSGTRTDTQYF. In DNA, the CDR3 is TGCGCCAGCAGCTTGGGGAGCGGAACCCGCACAGATACGCAGTATTTT.

The chain carries TRBV14 and TRBJ2-1; 12 bases map to TRBD2. The germline CDR1 and CDR2 sequences are SGHDN and FVKESK. V shed 1 base, J shed 10 bases, and the junction held 5 bases outside the gene matches. This CDR3 is 15 amino acids long. CDR3 DNA sequence: TGTGCCAGCAGCCAAGTGTCTAGCGGGAGGGCCGAGCAGTTCTTC. Protein: CASSQVSSGRAEQFF.

This clone showed up just a few times. The chain couples TRBV5-1 to TRBJ1-2; 7 bases map to TRBD1. In germline, CDR1 is SGHRS, CDR2 YFSETQ. V gave up 3 bases and J gave up 6 bases; unmatched junction bases: 5. The CDR3 extends over 13 amino acids. As DNA, the CDR3 is TGCGCCAGCAGCTCCCACAGGGGTGATGGCTACACCTTC. Its translation: CASSSHRGDGYTF.

The V call is TRBV5-1, the J call TRBJ1-1, with 7 positions matching TRBD1. Germline CDR1 SGHRS, CDR2 YFSETQ. The CDR3 extends over 14 amino acids. V was clipped by 0 bases and J by 6 bases; unmatched bases: 5. CDR3 sequence: CASSLGQGFAEAFF. The DNA for the CDR3 is TGCGCCAGCAGCTTGGGACAGGGTTTCGCTGAAGCTTTCTTT.

The chain links TRBV19 to TRBJ2-5, with 7 positions matching TRBD1. V was clipped by 4 bases and J by 2 bases; unmatched bases: 7. The CDR3 spans 15 residues. CDR1 is LNHDA and CDR2 is SQIVND in the germline V gene (reference sequence). CDR3 DNA sequence: TGTGCCAGTAGTAGGGGACAGTCGCCTCAAGAGACCCAGTACTTC. It specifies CASSRGQSPQETQYF.

This rearrangement joins TRBV2 to TRBJ2-2, with TRBD2 matching over 7 bases. The CDR3 has 15 amino acids. Germline V gene lookup returns CDR1 SNHLY and CDR2 FYNNEI. The trim removed 4 bases at V and 4 bases at J, leaving 6 bases unmatched. The CDR3 bases are TGTGCCAGCAGTGGGCTAGCGGCCATCACCGGGGAGCTGTTTTTT. It codes for CASSGLAAITGELFF.

The genes are TRBV9 and TRBJ1-3, with a tentative D call TRBD1 (6 bases). With 0 bases removed from V and 3 bases from J, the gap between germline ends came to 16 bases. The germline gives CDR1 SGDLS, CDR2 YYNGEE. The CDR3 totals 17 residues. The CDR3 spells CASSVGQGNPLGNTIYF. The CDR3 DNA sequence: TGTGCCAGCAGCGTAGGGCAGGGGAACCCCCTTGGAAACACCATATATTTT.

This clone has just one count. The genes are TRBV30 and TRBJ1-5, with D maybe TRBD1 (6 bases). V lost 0 bases and J 3 bases, leaving 15 bases between the germline ends. Germline assignment: CDR1 GTSNPN and CDR2 SVGIG (reference sequence). The CDR3 consists of 16 residues. The CDR3 sequence: CAWSVRTRDTNQPQHF. The CDR3 DNA is TGTGCCTGGAGTGTAAGAACCCGGGACACCAATCAGCCCCAGCATTTT.

The chain carries TRBV14 and TRBJ2-4; TRBD2 might be the D (6 bases). Germline CDR1 is SGHDN and CDR2 is FVKESK. This CDR3 region has 15 residues. Between the trimmed V and J ends, which lost 1 base and 1 base, there was a span of 8 bases. The CDR3 nucleotides are TGTGCCAGCAGCCAAGTGGAGGGGGCCAAAAACATTCAGTACTTC. Protein product: CASSQVEGAKNIQYF.